A single sample gave rise to the 29 T cell receptor beta chains below, sequenced in a study of T cell responses to AZD1222 COVID-19 vaccine. Data came from immunoSEQ multiplex PCR; TCRdb stores just in-frame clones and leaves some out. The sample includes approximately 120,000 clones, roughly nine tenths of them seen just once. The specimen comprised peripheral blood, sampled 28 days after the second AZD1222 dose. The receptor source for this set is an adult who received the AZD1222 COVID-19 vaccine.

CDR3 DNA sequence: TGTGCCTCTGGAAGGTACTCCTATAATTCACCCCTCCACTTT. The encoded protein is CASGRYSYNSPLHF. The chain is built from TRBV30 and TRBJ1-6; D unclear. The CDR3 contains 14 residues. Germline-derived CDR1 and CDR2 are GTSNPN and SVGIG (reference sequence). Trimming shortened V by 7 bases and J by 0 bases, and 10 bases separated the two germline ends. The full variable domain, completed using reference TRBV30 and TRBJ1-6, is SQTIHQWPATLVQPVGSPLSLECTVEGTSNPNLYWYRQAAGRGLQLLFYSVGIGQISSEVPQNLSASRPQDRQFILSSKKLLLSDSGFYLCASGRYSYNSPLHFGNGTRLTVT.

J is TRBJ1-2 and V is TRBV4-1; D may be TRBD1 (5 bases). Deletions cut 1 base from V and 0 bases from J, with 15 bases between. Germline CDR1 is MGHRA and CDR2 is YSYEKL. The CDR3 consists of 17 residues. CDR3 residues: CASSQVGAGKSNYGYTF. CDR3 DNA sequence: TGCGCCAGCAGCCAAGTTGGGGCAGGGAAATCTAACTATGGCTACACCTTC.

This chain uses TRBV19 with TRBJ2-1; 8 bases line up with TRBD2. CDR3 length: 15 amino acids. The germline gives CDR1 LNHDA, CDR2 SQIVND (reference sequence). V shed 6 bases and J 6 bases; nucleotides not matched to a gene: 10. The CDR3 DNA reads TGTGCCAGTAGGTTAGCGGGAACATCGGTCAATGAGCAGTTCTTC. Translated, it gives CASRLAGTSVNEQFF.

This clone has more than one count but fewer than ten. The chain links TRBV12-3 or TRBV12-4 to TRBJ1-2; a possible D gene is TRBD1 (5 bases). The CDR3 contains 12 residues. Trimming cost V 4 bases and J 4 bases, with 7 bases left between them. The CDR3 DNA follows: TGTGCCAGCAGTTACGGGGCCTATGGCTACACCTTC. Amino acid sequence: CASSYGAYGYTF.

This rearrangement joins TRBV4-1 to TRBJ2-4; D is ambiguous. Germline assignment: CDR1 MGHRA and CDR2 YSYEKL. This CDR3 has 17 amino acids. V lost 0 bases and J 1 base, leaving 13 bases between the germline ends. The chain's CDR3 is CASSQEPTDLAKNIQYF. Written as DNA, the CDR3 is TGCGCCAGCAGCCAAGAGCCCACGGATCTGGCCAAAAACATTCAGTACTTC.

This clone has more than one count but fewer than ten. This chain links TRBV7-2 with TRBJ1-2; 9 positions match TRBD1. This CDR3 has 15 residues. The germline gives CDR1 SGHTA, CDR2 FQGNSA. V was pared by 3 bases and J by 4 bases, with 6 bases of the junction left unmatched. This CDR3 reads CASSFWTGDVYGYTF. CDR3 in DNA: TGTGCCAGCAGCTTCTGGACAGGGGATGTCTATGGCTACACCTTC.

This chain connects TRBV12-3 or TRBV12-4 to TRBJ2-1; D gene ambiguous. The CDR3 has 13 residues. Between the trimmed V and J ends, which lost 3 bases and 13 bases, there was a span of 16 bases. The CDR3 DNA follows: TGTGCCAGCAGTTTTGCGGTCAAAGGGTCCCAGTTCTTC. It encodes CASSFAVKGSQFF.

The rearrangement uses TRBV18 and TRBJ1-6, with D possibly being TRBD1 (6 bases). CDR1 KGHSH and CDR2 LQKENI come from the germline V gene. V shed 1 base and J shed 6 bases, with 13 bases lying between them. CDR3 size: 16 residues. The CDR3 DNA sequence: TGTGCCAGCTCACCACTACAGGGACGGAGTAATTCACCCCTCCACTTT. It encodes CASSPLQGRSNSPLHF.

J is TRBJ1-4 and V is TRBV29-1; no reliable D call. In germline, CDR1 is SQVTM, CDR2 ANQGSEA. V lost 3 bases to trimming and J lost 5 bases, with 1 base between them. CDR3 length equals 10 residues. CDR3 DNA: TGCAGCGTTGAGAATGAAAAACTGTTTTTT. Translation: CSVENEKLFF.

The chain joins TRBV2 to TRBJ1-1; D is perhaps TRBD1 (6 bases). Germline-derived CDR1 and CDR2 are SNHLY and FYNNEI. This CDR3 is 13 amino acids long. V was shortened by 11 bases and J by 0 bases, with 13 bases between the two germline ends. CDR3 region: CARKGTLNTEAFF. CDR3 DNA sequence: TGTGCCCGGAAAGGGACATTGAACACTGAAGCTTTCTTT. The full variable domain, completed using reference TRBV2 and TRBJ1-1, is EPEVTQTPSHQVTQMGQEVILRCVPISNHLYFYWYRQILGQKVEFLVSFYNNEISEKSEIFDDQFSVERPDGSNFTLKIRSTKLEDSAMYFCARKGTLNTEAFFGQGTRLTVV.

The chain recombines TRBV6-5 with TRBJ2-7; possibly TRBD2 for D (6 bases). The CDR3 consists of 14 residues. The V end lost 2 bases, the J end lost 5 bases, and 13 bases lay between the germline ends. Germline CDR1 MNHEY, CDR2 SVGAGI. CDR3 region: CASSYRGAPNEQYF. CDR3 bases: TGTGCCAGCAGTTACCGCGGGGCCCCCAACGAGCAGTACTTC.

The rearrangement joins TRBV6-2 or TRBV6-3 to TRBJ1-1; a weak D match, TRBD1 (6 bases). The germline gives CDR1 MNHEY, CDR2 SVGEGT. The CDR3 sequence is 15 residues long. Trimming cost V 4 bases and J 1 base, with 13 bases left between them. CDR3 in DNA: TGTGCCAGCAGTTCGGGGGCCGCGGGGAACACTGAAGCTTTCTTT. Encoded protein: CASSSGAAGNTEAFF.

This clone was observed once. V and J are TRBV7-8 and TRBJ1-6, with a possible D match to TRBD1 (5 bases). The CDR3 sequence is 16 residues long. CDR1 and CDR2 from the germline V gene are SGHVS and FQNEAQ. Trimming pared 3 bases from V and 7 bases from J, leaving 16 bases between. The CDR3 loop is CASSFLRTRTNSPLHF. The CDR3, as DNA: TGTGCCAGCAGCTTTCTCCGGACACGTACAAATTCACCCCTCCACTTT.

The chain combines TRBV19 with TRBJ1-5, with TRBD1 as a possible D gene (6 bases). CDR3 length: 16 amino acids. Germline loops: CDR1 LNHDA, CDR2 SQIVND (reference sequence). The germline V and J ends were trimmed by 4 bases and 6 bases, with 19 bases remaining between them. The CDR3 loop is CASSTSDLRGGQPQHF. Here the CDR3 DNA reads TGTGCCAGTAGTACCTCGGACCTCAGGGGTGGTCAGCCCCAGCATTTT.

The rearrangement links TRBV18 to TRBJ1-5, with 9 bases fitting TRBD1. This CDR3 is 16 amino acids long. In germline, CDR1 is KGHSH, CDR2 LQKENI. The ends lost 3 bases at V and 2 bases at J; junction bases unmatched: 5. DNA of the CDR3: TGTGCCAGCTCACCTATGGACAGGGGAGGCAATCAGCCCCAGCATTTT. Its protein product is CASSPMDRGGNQPQHF.

This clone showed up just once. The rearrangement joins TRBV25-1 to TRBJ2-2; D not certain. Trimming shortened V by 2 bases and J by 0 bases, and 4 bases separated the two germline ends. CDR1 is MGHDK and CDR2 is SYGVNS in the germline V gene. The CDR3 length is 14 residues. The CDR3 sequence: CASSELANTGELFF. The CDR3 nucleotides read TGTGCCAGCAGTGAACTAGCGAACACCGGGGAGCTGTTTTTT.

The chain couples TRBV9 to TRBJ1-4; D not resolved. Trimming removed 4 bases from V and 5 bases from J, with 15 bases in between. This CDR3 has 15 amino acids. Germline V gives CDR1 SGDLS, CDR2 YYNGEE. The CDR3: CASSPRHGENEKLFF. The CDR3 region has the DNA TGTGCCAGCAGCCCGAGACACGGAGAGAATGAAAAACTGTTTTTT.

The J gene is TRBJ1-1, the V gene TRBV7-8; D is ambiguous. The V gene lost 4 bases and the J gene lost 1 base, with 10 bases spanning the gap. This CDR3 comprises 14 residues. Germline V lookup: CDR1 SGHVS, CDR2 FQNEAQ. CDR3 sequence reads: CASSSRRENTEAFF. DNA of the CDR3: TGTGCCAGCAGCTCACGCCGGGAGAACACTGAAGCTTTCTTT.

The V call is TRBV30, the J call TRBJ1-3; tentatively, D is TRBD1 (6 bases). CDR1 and CDR2 from the germline V gene are GTSNPN and SVGIG (reference sequence). The CDR3 length is 15 residues. Trimming removed 2 bases at V and 0 bases at J, with 11 bases between. The DNA of the CDR3 is TGTGCCTGGAGTCCCACAGGGAGCTCTGGAAACACCATATATTTT. Its translation is CAWSPTGSSGNTIYF.

The chain couples TRBV11-2 to TRBJ2-5; 11 nucleotides match TRBD1. The CDR3 totals 15 residues. From germline, CDR1 is SGHAT and CDR2 FQNNGV. Trimming at V came to 1 base and at J to 4 bases, leaving 2 bases not matched to a gene. CDR3 sequence: CASSLGTGGLETQYF. The DNA for the CDR3 is TGTGCCAGCAGCTTAGGGACAGGGGGCCTAGAGACCCAGTACTTC. The full variable domain, with the rest looked up from reference TRBV11-2 and TRBJ2-5, is EAGVAQSPRYKIIEKRQSVAFWCNPISGHATLYWYQQILGQGPKLLIQFQNNGVVDDSQLPKDRFSAERLKGVDSTLKIQPAKLEDSAVYLCASSLGTGGLETQYFGPGTRLLVL.

The chain links TRBV7-8 to TRBJ2-1; D may be TRBD1 or TRBD2 (5 bases each). Germline CDR1 reads SGHVS; CDR2 reads FQNEAQ. This CDR3 has 14 amino acids. Trimming took 4 bases from V and 4 from J, leaving 11 bases between them. CDR3 region: CASSSRGDYNEQFF. The CDR3 region has the DNA TGTGCCAGCAGCTCCCGGGGCGATTACAATGAGCAGTTCTTC. Filled out from reference TRBV7-8 and TRBJ2-1, the complete variable domain reads GAGVSQSPRYKVAKRGQDVALRCDPISGHVSLFWYQQALGQGPEFLTYFQNEAQLDKSGLPSDRFFAERPEGSVSTLKIQRTQQEDSAVYLCASSSRGDYNEQFFGPGTRLTVL.

The chain has TRBV19 and TRBJ1-2, with D tentatively TRBD1 (6 bases). This CDR3 comprises 16 residues. Looked up from germline, CDR1 is LNHDA and CDR2 is SQIVND (reference sequence). V lost 9 bases, J lost 1 base, and 21 bases lay in between. The CDR3 loop reads CASLQRGTKINYGYTF. The CDR3 DNA reads as TGTGCCAGCCTCCAGCGGGGGACAAAAATTAACTATGGCTACACCTTC.

This clone was seen once. The chain combines TRBV10-3 with TRBJ2-5, with D unclear. This CDR3 is built from 12 residues. Between the trimmed V and J ends, which lost 6 bases and 5 bases, there was a span of 10 bases. Germline lookup yields CDR1 ENHRY and CDR2 SYGVKD. The CDR3 protein is CAIREGEETQYF. CDR3 DNA: TGTGCCATCAGGGAAGGCGAGGAGACCCAGTACTTC.

The chain is built from TRBV23-1 and TRBJ2-2; 8 bases line up with TRBD2. TRBV23-1 is an open reading frame, and its role is uncertain. The CDR3 runs 17 residues. With 7 bases clipped from V and 1 base from J, the junction kept 11 bases outside the gene matches. The CDR3 coding sequence is TGCGCCAGCACCCCCCGCTTGACTAGCGAGAACACCGGGGAGCTGTTTTTT. This encodes CASTPRLTSENTGELFF.

The V call is TRBV19, the J call TRBJ1-5; D possibly corresponds to TRBD1 (6 bases). Trimming removed 3 bases from V and 2 bases from J, with 17 bases in between. The CDR3 has 17 residues. Per germline, CDR1 LNHDA and CDR2 SQIVND (reference sequence). The chain's CDR3 is CASSIAGAGRGNQPQHF. The CDR3 DNA follows: TGTGCCAGTAGTATCGCAGGGGCGGGGCGGGGCAATCAGCCCCAGCATTTT.

The chain carries TRBV2 and TRBJ2-5; D is undetermined. Germline-derived CDR1 and CDR2 are SNHLY and FYNNEI. Trimming took off 8 bases at V and 2 bases at J, with 9 bases between the two ends. The CDR3 sequence is 12 residues long. CDR3 bases: TGTGCCAGCCGGTTGGAACAAGAGACCCAGTACTTC. It encodes CASRLEQETQYF.

The J gene is TRBJ2-1, the V gene TRBV6-1; 14 bases agree with TRBD2. Germline CDR1 and CDR2: MNHNS and SASEGT. J lost 0 bases, V lost 3 bases, and 4 bases had no gene match. The CDR3 length is 18 residues. The CDR3 DNA follows: TGTGCCAGCAGTGACCGACTAGCGGGAGGGCCCTCCTACAATGAGCAGTTCTTC. The encoded protein is CASSDRLAGGPSYNEQFF.

The chain links TRBV18 to TRBJ1-6, with D tentatively TRBD1 (5 bases). Per germline, CDR1 KGHSH and CDR2 LQKENI. The CDR3 has 16 residues. The V end lost 3 bases, the J end lost 7 bases, and 16 bases lay between the germline ends. The CDR3: CASSPTGGEGNSPLHF. In nucleotides, the CDR3 is TGTGCCAGCTCACCGACGGGCGGGGAGGGGAATTCACCCCTCCACTTT.

This clone has a handful of counts. CDR3 bases: TGCGCCAGCAGCCACCGGGACAGGGTCCATTTGGATGGCTACACCTTC. Translated, it gives CASSHRDRVHLDGYTF. The chain links TRBV5-1 to TRBJ1-2; 9 bases are a match to TRBD1. Looked up from germline, CDR1 is SGHRS and CDR2 is YFSETQ. This CDR3 contains 16 residues. The V and J ends lost 4 bases and 6 bases, in that order; junction bases with no gene match: 13.